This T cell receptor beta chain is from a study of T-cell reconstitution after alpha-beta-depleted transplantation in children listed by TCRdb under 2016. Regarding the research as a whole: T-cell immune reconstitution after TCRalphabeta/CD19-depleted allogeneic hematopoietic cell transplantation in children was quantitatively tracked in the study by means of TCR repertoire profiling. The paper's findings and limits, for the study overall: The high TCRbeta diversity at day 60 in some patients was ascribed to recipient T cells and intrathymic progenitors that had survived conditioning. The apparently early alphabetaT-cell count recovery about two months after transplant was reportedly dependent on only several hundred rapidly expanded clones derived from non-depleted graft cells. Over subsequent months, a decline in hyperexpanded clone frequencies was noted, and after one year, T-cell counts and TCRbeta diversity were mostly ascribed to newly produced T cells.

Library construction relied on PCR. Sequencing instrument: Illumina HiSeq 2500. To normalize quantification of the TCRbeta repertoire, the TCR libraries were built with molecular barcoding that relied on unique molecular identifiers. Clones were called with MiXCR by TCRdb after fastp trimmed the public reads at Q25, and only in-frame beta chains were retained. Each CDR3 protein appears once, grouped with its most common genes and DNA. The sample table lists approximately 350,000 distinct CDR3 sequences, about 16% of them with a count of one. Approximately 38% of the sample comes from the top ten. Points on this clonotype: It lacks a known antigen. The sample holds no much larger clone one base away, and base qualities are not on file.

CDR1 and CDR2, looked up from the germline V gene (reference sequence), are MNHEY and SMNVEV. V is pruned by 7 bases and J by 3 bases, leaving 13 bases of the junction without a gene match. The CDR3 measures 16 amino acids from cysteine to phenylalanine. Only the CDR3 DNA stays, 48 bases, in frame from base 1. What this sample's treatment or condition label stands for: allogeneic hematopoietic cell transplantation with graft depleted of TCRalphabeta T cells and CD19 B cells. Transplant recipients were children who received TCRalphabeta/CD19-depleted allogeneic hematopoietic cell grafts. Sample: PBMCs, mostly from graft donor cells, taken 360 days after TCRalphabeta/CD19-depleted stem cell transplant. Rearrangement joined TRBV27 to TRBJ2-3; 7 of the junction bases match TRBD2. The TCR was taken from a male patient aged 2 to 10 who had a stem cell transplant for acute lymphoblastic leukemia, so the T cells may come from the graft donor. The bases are TGTGCCAGCAATCCCTCTGGCGGGAGAGGGACAGATACGCAGTATTTT. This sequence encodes CASNPSGGRGTDTQYF.